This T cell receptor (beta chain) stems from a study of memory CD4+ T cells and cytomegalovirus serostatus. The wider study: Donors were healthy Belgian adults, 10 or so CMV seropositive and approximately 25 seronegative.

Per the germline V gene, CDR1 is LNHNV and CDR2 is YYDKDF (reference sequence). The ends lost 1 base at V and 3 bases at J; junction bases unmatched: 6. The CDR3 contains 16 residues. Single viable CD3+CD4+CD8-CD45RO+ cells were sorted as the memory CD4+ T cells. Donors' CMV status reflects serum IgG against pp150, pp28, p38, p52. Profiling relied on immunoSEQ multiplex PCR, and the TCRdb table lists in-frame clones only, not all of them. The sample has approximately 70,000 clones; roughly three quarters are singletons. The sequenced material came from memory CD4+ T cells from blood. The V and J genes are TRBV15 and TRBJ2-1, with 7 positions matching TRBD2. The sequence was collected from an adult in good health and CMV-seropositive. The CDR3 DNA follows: TGTGCCACCAGCAGAGTGGGCGGGAGCGTCTACAATGAGCAGTTCTTC. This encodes CATSRVGGSVYNEQFF.